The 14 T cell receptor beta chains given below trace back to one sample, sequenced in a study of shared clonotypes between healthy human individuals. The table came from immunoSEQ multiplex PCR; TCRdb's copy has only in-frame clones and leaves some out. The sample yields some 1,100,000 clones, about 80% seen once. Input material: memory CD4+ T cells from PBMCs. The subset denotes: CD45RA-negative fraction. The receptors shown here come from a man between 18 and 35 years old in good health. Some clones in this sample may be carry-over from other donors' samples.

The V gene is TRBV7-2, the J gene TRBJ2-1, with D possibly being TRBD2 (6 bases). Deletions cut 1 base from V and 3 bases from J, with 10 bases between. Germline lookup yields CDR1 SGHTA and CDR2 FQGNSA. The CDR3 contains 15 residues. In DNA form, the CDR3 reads TGTGCCAGCAGCTTAGAACGCGGGAACTACAATGAGCAGTTCTTC. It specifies CASSLERGNYNEQFF. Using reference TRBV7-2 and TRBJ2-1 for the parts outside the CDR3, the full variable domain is GAGVSQSPSNKVTEKGKDVELRCDPISGHTALYWYRQSLGQGLEFLIYFQGNSAPDKSGLPSDRFSAERTGGSVSTLTIQRTQQEDSAVYLCASSLERGNYNEQFFGPGTRLTVL.

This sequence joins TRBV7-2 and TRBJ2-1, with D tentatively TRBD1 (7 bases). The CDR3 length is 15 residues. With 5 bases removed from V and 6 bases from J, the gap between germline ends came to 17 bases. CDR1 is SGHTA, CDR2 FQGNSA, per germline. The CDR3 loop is CASSPQGGMGNEQFF. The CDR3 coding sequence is TGTGCCAGCAGCCCGCAGGGGGGAATGGGCAATGAGCAGTTCTTC.

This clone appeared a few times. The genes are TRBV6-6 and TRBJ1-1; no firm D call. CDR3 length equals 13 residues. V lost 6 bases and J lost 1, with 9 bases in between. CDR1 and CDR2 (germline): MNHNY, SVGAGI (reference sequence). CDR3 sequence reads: CASRDGGNTEAFF. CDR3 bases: TGTGCCAGCAGGGACGGAGGGAACACTGAAGCTTTCTTT.

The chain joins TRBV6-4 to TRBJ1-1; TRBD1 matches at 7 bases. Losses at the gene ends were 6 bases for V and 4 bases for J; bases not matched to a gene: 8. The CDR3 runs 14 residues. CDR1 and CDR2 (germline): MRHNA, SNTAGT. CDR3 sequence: CASSPSGGGTEAFF. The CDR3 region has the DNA TGTGCCAGCAGCCCCTCAGGGGGAGGCACTGAAGCTTTCTTT.

In DNA form, the CDR3 reads TGTGCCAGCAGCGTAGGAGGGTTGGGGCAGTTAAACATTCAGTACTTC. Its protein product is CASSVGGLGQLNIQYF. The J gene is TRBJ2-4, the V gene TRBV9; D is possibly TRBD1 or TRBD2 (5 bases each). The CDR3 is made up of 16 amino acids. CDR1 is SGDLS and CDR2 is YYNGEE in the germline V gene. The V end lost 0 bases, the J end lost 6 bases, and 16 bases lay between the germline ends.

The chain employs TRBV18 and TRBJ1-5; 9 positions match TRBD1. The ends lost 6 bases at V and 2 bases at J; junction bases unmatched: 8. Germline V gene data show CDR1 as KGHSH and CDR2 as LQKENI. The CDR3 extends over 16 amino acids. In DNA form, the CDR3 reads TGTGCCAGCTCGCCTAACAGGGGGCTAGGCAATCAGCCCCAGCATTTT. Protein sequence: CASSPNRGLGNQPQHF.

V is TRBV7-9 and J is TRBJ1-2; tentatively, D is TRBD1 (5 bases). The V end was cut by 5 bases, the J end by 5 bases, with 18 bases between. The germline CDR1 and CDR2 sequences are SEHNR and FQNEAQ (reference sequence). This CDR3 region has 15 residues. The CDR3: CASSPGLGVRYGYTF. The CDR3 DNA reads TGTGCCAGCAGCCCGGGGCTAGGAGTCCGGTATGGCTACACCTTC.

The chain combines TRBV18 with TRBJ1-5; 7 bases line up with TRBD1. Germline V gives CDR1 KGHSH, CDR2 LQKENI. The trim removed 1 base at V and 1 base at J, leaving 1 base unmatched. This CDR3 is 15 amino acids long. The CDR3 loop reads CASSPQTGSNQPQHF. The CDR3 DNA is TGTGCCAGCTCACCACAGACAGGGAGCAATCAGCCCCAGCATTTT.

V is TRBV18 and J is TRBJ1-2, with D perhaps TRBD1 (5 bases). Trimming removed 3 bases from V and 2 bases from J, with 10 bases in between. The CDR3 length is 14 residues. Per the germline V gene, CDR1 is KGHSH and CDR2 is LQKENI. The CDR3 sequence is CASSPGTENYGYTF. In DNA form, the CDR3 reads TGTGCCAGCTCACCCGGGACGGAGAACTATGGCTACACCTTC.

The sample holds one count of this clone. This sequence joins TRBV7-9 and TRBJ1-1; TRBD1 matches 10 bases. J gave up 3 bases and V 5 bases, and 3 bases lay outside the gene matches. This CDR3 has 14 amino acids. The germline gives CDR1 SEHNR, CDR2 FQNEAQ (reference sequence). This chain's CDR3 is CASSPGTGDTEAFF. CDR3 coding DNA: TGTGCCAGCAGCCCCGGGACAGGGGACACTGAAGCTTTCTTT.

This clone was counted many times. The chain's CDR3 is CASSDKTSNQPQHF. The CDR3 DNA sequence: TGTGCCAGCAGTGACAAAACTAGCAATCAGCCCCAGCATTTT. This chain joins TRBV2 and TRBJ1-5, with no clear D. The CDR3 is 14 amino acids. CDR1 and CDR2 from the germline V gene are SNHLY and FYNNEI. V lost 3 bases to trimming and J lost 0 bases, with 6 bases between them. The whole variable domain, filled in from reference TRBV2 and TRBJ1-5, reads EPEVTQTPSHQVTQMGQEVILRCVPISNHLYFYWYRQILGQKVEFLVSFYNNEISEKSEIFDDQFSVERPDGSNFTLKIRSTKLEDSAMYFCASSDKTSNQPQHFGDGTRLSIL.

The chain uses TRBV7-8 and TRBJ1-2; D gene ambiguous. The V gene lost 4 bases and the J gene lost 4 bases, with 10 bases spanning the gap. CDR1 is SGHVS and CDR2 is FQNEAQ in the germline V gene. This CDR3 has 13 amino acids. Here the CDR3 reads CASSYGGRYGYTF. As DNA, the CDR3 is TGTGCCAGCAGCTACGGAGGGCGCTATGGCTACACCTTC.

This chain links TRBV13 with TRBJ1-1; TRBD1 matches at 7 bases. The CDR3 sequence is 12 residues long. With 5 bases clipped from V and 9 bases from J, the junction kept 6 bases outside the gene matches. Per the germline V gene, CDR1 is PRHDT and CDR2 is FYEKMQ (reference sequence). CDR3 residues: CASSTRDSQAFF. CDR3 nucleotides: TGTGCCAGCAGCACCCGGGACAGTCAAGCTTTCTTT.

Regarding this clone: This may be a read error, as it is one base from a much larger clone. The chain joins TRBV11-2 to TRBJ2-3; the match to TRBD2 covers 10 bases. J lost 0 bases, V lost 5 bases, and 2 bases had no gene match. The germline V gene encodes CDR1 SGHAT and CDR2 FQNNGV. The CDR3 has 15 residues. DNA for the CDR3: TGTGCCAGCAGCGCACTAGCGGGAAGCACAGATACGCAGTATTTT. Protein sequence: CASSALAGSTDTQYF.